This T cell receptor beta chain was captured in a study of radiotherapy plus CTLA-4 blockade in lung cancer. Profiled with immunoSEQ multiplex PCR; TCRdb holds only in-frame clones, not every one. The data hold approximately 72,000 clones, with approximately 80% observed a single time. This CDR3 region has 13 residues. V was cut by 2 bases and J by 9 bases, with 11 bases left in between. CDR1 is MNHEY, CDR2 SVGAGI, per germline. The clonotype originates from a human donor with non-small cell lung cancer who had a complete response to radiotherapy plus ipilimumab. The starting material was peripheral blood, obtained from a patient treated with radiotherapy plus ipilimumab. The V call is TRBV6-5, the J call TRBJ1-5, with a tentative D call TRBD1 (5 bases). CDR3 nucleotides: TGTGCCAGCAGTTACGGAGGGGTTAGGCCCCAGCATTTT. Translation: CASSYGGVRPQHF.